The 28 T cell receptor beta chains below all came from one sample that was sequenced in a study of shared clonotypes between healthy human individuals. CD45RO-negative, CCR7-positively selected cells formed the naive CD8 fraction, excluding terminally differentiated effector memory CD45RA+ cells. Assay used: immunoSEQ multiplex PCR; TCRdb lists only in-frame clones, some missing. The data hold about 2.1 million clones, with just over 90% observed a single time. Sequenced sample: naive CD8+ T cells from PBMCs. The origin of the receptors is a young man in good health. Some clones in this sample may be carry-over from other donors' samples.

This clone was seen once. V gene TRBV9 combines with J gene TRBJ1-2; no reliable D call. V lost 6 bases and J 4 bases, leaving 16 bases between the germline ends. Germline V gives CDR1 SGDLS, CDR2 YYNGEE. The CDR3 consists of 14 residues. CDR3 sequence: CASTLGGDGYGYTF. The CDR3 nucleotides read TGTGCCAGCACCCTCGGTGGTGATGGCTATGGCTACACCTTC.

V usage is TRBV29-1 and J usage is TRBJ2-7; the D gene could be TRBD1 or TRBD2 (6 bases each). The CDR3 loop spans 13 amino acids. Germline CDR1 is SQVTM and CDR2 is ANQGSEA. V lost 3 bases and J 5 bases, leaving 14 bases between the germline ends. The DNA of the CDR3 is TGCAGCGTTGAGTGGCAGGGGAGGAACGAGCAGTACTTC. Translation gives CSVEWQGRNEQYF.

CDR3 loop: CASSPPSGSFTGELFF. The CDR3 DNA follows: TGTGCCAGCAGCCCCCCTAGCGGGAGTTTCACCGGGGAGCTGTTTTTT. The V and J genes are TRBV7-9 and TRBJ2-2; 10 nucleotides align to TRBD2. Germline lookup yields CDR1 SEHNR and CDR2 FQNEAQ (reference sequence). V lost 5 bases, J lost 4 bases, and 7 bases stayed unmatched. There are 16 residues in the CDR3.

This sequence joins TRBV7-9 and TRBJ2-7; D unresolved. Germline lookup yields CDR1 SEHNR and CDR2 FQNEAQ (reference sequence). V lost 5 bases to trimming and J lost 7 bases, with 15 bases between them. This CDR3 has 13 residues. CDR3 nucleotide sequence: TGTGCCAGCAGCCGTGGACGGTTTGAGGAGCAGTACTTC. Translated, it gives CASSRGRFEEQYF.

The rearrangement links TRBV28 to TRBJ1-2, with TRBD1 identical over 12 bases. The CDR3 is 17 residues long. In germline, CDR1 is MDHEN, CDR2 SYDVKM. The J segment lost 6 bases and the V segment lost 5 bases, leaving 13 bases of the junction unmatched. The CDR3 loop reads CASSITGTGGGFNGYTF. The CDR3, as DNA: TGTGCCAGCAGTATAACCGGGACAGGGGGCGGTTTCAATGGCTACACCTTC.

The rearrangement joins TRBV21-1 to TRBJ2-7; no DNA check was done on the table's D call, TRBD2. TRBV21-1 is an annotated pseudogene. The CDR3 consists of 19 residues. The CDR3 DNA follows: TGTGCCAGCAGCAAAGCTGGGCGGGAGGGCCCTCCTGTGGCCTACGAGCAGTACTTC. Its protein is CASSKAGREGPPVAYEQYF.

This clone is a singleton in its sample. J is TRBJ2-2 and V is TRBV7-7; D is uncertain. V was pared by 2 bases and J by 5 bases, with 6 bases between. Germline values: CDR1 SSHAT, CDR2 FNYEAQ (reference sequence). The CDR3 totals 13 residues. The CDR3 nucleotides read TGTGCCAGCAGCTTAACCGTGACCGGGGAGCTGTTTTTT. This gives the protein CASSLTVTGELFF. Drawing the rest from reference TRBV7-7 and TRBJ2-2, the complete variable domain is GAGVSQSPRYKVTKRGQDVTLRCDPISSHATLYWYQQALGQGPEFLTYFNYEAQPDKSGLPSDRFSAERPEGSISTLTIQRTEQRDSAMYRCASSLTVTGELFFGEGSRLTVL.

This chain connects TRBV11-3 to TRBJ2-1, with D tentatively TRBD1 (6 bases). Germline CDR1 and CDR2: SGHNT and YENEEA. The V end was cut by 4 bases, the J end by 13 bases, with 17 bases between. This CDR3 is built from 13 residues. The CDR3 coding sequence is TGTGCCAGCAGCTCCCCGACAGGCCAGGGACAGTTCTTC. Encoded protein: CASSSPTGQGQFF. Using reference TRBV11-3 and TRBJ2-1 for the parts outside the CDR3, the full variable domain is EAGVVQSPRYKIIEKKQPVAFWCNPISGHNTLYWYLQNLGQGPELLIRYENEEAVDDSQLPKDRFSAERLKGVDSTLKIQPAELGDSAVYLCASSSPTGQGQFFGPGTRLTVL.

The CDR3 loop is CASSKRTSGRAWDEQFF. The CDR3 DNA is TGTGCCAGCAGCAAGAGGACTAGCGGGAGGGCCTGGGATGAGCAGTTCTTC. The chain employs TRBV7-8 and TRBJ2-1, with TRBD2 identical over 15 bases. V dropped 5 bases and J dropped 8; count of bases not matched to a gene: 10. The CDR3 length is 17 residues. Germline CDR1 is SGHVS and CDR2 is FQNEAQ.

The chain has TRBV27 and TRBJ1-2; 9 positions match TRBD1. Germline V gene lookup returns CDR1 MNHEY and CDR2 SMNVEV (reference sequence). V dropped 5 bases and J dropped 5; count of bases not matched to a gene: 9. This CDR3 has 15 amino acids. CDR3 nucleotide sequence: TGTGCCAGCAGTACAAGGGACAGGGATTATTATGGCTACACCTTC. This codes for CASSTRDRDYYGYTF.

The chain has TRBV7-9 and TRBJ1-1, with 7 positions matching TRBD1. CDR3 length: 15 residues. Losses at the gene ends were 2 bases for V and 6 bases for J; bases not matched to a gene: 9. Germline V gene data show CDR1 as SEHNR and CDR2 as FQNEAQ (reference sequence). As DNA, the CDR3 is TGTGCCAGCAGCTTACGACAGGGTCCCTCCTCTGAAGCTTTCTTT. Its translation is CASSLRQGPSSEAFF.

As DNA, the CDR3 is TGTGCCAGCAATGGACAAACCCTTTTCTACGAGCAGTACTTC. It encodes CASNGQTLFYEQYF. This chain connects TRBV2 to TRBJ2-7, with D perhaps matching TRBD1 (5 bases). CDR1 and CDR2 (germline): SNHLY, FYNNEI. The CDR3 runs to 14 residues. V lost 7 bases and J 3 bases, leaving 16 bases between the germline ends.

The rearrangement uses TRBV27 and TRBJ2-3, with TRBD2 identical over 11 bases. The germline V gene encodes CDR1 MNHEY and CDR2 SMNVEV (reference sequence). The CDR3 length is 17 residues. Losses at the gene ends were 5 bases for V and 3 bases for J; bases not matched to a gene: 10. CDR3 nucleotide sequence: TGTGCCAGCAGTCGACAACCGGGACTAGCGGTTACAGATACGCAGTATTTT. It codes for CASSRQPGLAVTDTQYF.

The V call is TRBV19, the J call TRBJ2-5; D may be TRBD1 (5 bases). Between the trimmed V and J ends, which lost 5 bases and 0 bases, there was a span of 16 bases. The V gene's germline CDR1 is LNHDA and CDR2 SQIVND (reference sequence). The CDR3 is made up of 16 amino acids. CDR3 DNA: TGTGCCAGTAGTGCCCTCTCGGACACGAACCAAGAGACCCAGTACTTC. Amino acids: CASSALSDTNQETQYF. Drawing the rest from reference TRBV19 and TRBJ2-5, the complete variable domain is DGGITQSPKYLFRKEGQNVTLSCEQNLNHDAMYWYRQDPGQGLRLIYYSQIVNDFQKGDIAEGYSVSREKKESFPLTVTSAQKNPTAFYLCASSALSDTNQETQYFGPGTRLLVL.

The chain couples TRBV27 to TRBJ2-2; tentatively, D is TRBD1 or TRBD2 (7 bases each). V was shortened by 6 bases and J by 5 bases, with 19 bases between the two germline ends. CDR3 size: 16 residues. Germline V gives CDR1 MNHEY, CDR2 SMNVEV (reference sequence). The CDR3: CASSLRGGARTGELFF. For the CDR3, the DNA is TGTGCCAGCAGCCTCAGGGGGGGAGCACGGACCGGGGAGCTGTTTTTT.

A word on this clone: A read error may produce the germline difference seen at one junction end. The chain joins TRBV7-2 to TRBJ2-7, with 10 bases matching TRBD2. Per the germline V gene, CDR1 is SGHTA and CDR2 is FQGNSA. This CDR3 is built from 14 residues. CDR3 sequence: CASSLAGAGYEQYF. The DNA of the CDR3 is TGTGCCAGCAGCCTAGCGGGAGCGGGCTACGAGCAGTACTTC.

The chain uses TRBV21-1 and TRBJ2-5; the table names TRBD2, a call not compared with the DNA. TRBV21-1 constitutes a pseudogene. The CDR3 covers 14 residues. CDR3 sequence: CASTPRGWMETQYF. CDR3 in DNA: TGTGCCAGCACCCCACGGGGGTGGATGGAGACCCAGTACTTC.

The gene calls are TRBV28 and TRBJ1-1, with TRBD1 as a possible D gene (5 bases). This CDR3 is built from 17 residues. Trimming stripped 1 base from V and 0 bases from J, with 15 bases between. CDR1 and CDR2 from the germline V gene are MDHEN and SYDVKM. Here the CDR3 reads CASSLSGEGIMNTEAFF. The DNA for the CDR3 is TGTGCCAGCAGTTTATCGGGGGAGGGGATTATGAACACTGAAGCTTTCTTT.

The chain recombines TRBV11-2 with TRBJ1-3; 9 bases agree with TRBD1. The V segment lost 3 bases and the J segment 8 bases; nucleotides outside the gene matches: 8. CDR1 is SGHAT, CDR2 FQNNGV, per germline. CDR3 size: 15 residues. The CDR3 is CASSFHTGGKYTIYF. The CDR3 DNA sequence: TGTGCCAGCAGCTTTCATACAGGGGGCAAGTACACCATATATTTT.

This clone was seen just once. The rearrangement joins TRBV7-9 to TRBJ2-3; D tentatively reads TRBD1 or TRBD2 (5 bases each). The CDR3 has 17 amino acids. The ends were cut back, 5 bases at V and 0 bases at J, with 18 bases in the middle. Germline CDR1 SEHNR, CDR2 FQNEAQ (reference sequence). The CDR3: CASSRTRGHPSTDTQYF. The CDR3 nucleotides read TGTGCCAGCAGCCGGACCCGGGGCCACCCTAGCACAGATACGCAGTATTTT.

The V call is TRBV28, the J call TRBJ2-7; D gene unclear. Germline CDR1 reads MDHEN; CDR2 reads SYDVKM. The V end was cut by 7 bases, the J end by 3 bases, with 10 bases between. This CDR3 is 12 amino acids long. This chain's CDR3 is CASNPPNYEQYF. CDR3 nucleotide sequence: TGTGCCAGCAACCCCCCCAACTACGAGCAGTACTTC.

The rearrangement links TRBV10-3 to TRBJ2-7; no clear D. Germline CDR1 ENHRY, CDR2 SYGVKD. V was trimmed by 6 bases and J by 0 bases, leaving 9 bases between them. The CDR3 consists of 13 residues. The DNA for the CDR3 is TGTGCCATCAGCAAAGACACCTCCTACGAGCAGTACTTC. It specifies CAISKDTSYEQYF.

V gene TRBV27 combines with J gene TRBJ2-7, with 11 bases identical to TRBD2. The CDR3 loop spans 15 amino acids. The junction had 6 bases not matched to a gene; V was cut back by 6 bases and J by 2 bases. The germline V gene encodes CDR1 MNHEY and CDR2 SMNVEV (reference sequence). The CDR3 reads CASRLLAGDPYEQYF. CDR3 DNA sequence: TGTGCCAGCAGACTACTAGCGGGGGATCCCTACGAGCAGTACTTC.

As DNA, the CDR3 is TGTGCCAGCAGTGTCTGGACCGTCGGCAATCAGCCCCAGCATTTT. Its translation is CASSVWTVGNQPQHF. The rearrangement uses TRBV6-1 and TRBJ1-5, with D unresolved. This CDR3 region has 15 residues. Germline CDR1 reads MNHNS; CDR2 reads SASEGT. With 4 bases removed from V and 2 bases from J, the gap between germline ends came to 12 bases.

This clone was counted once. This chain uses TRBV7-9 with TRBJ2-7; 13 nucleotides match TRBD2. Looked up from germline, CDR1 is SEHNR and CDR2 is FQNEAQ (reference sequence). The CDR3 contains 18 residues. V gave up 4 bases and J gave up 1 base; unmatched junction bases: 10. For the CDR3, the DNA is TGTGCCAGCAGCTCGGGGAGGGGACTAGCGGGACTATCCTACGAGCAGTACTTC. It is translated as CASSSGRGLAGLSYEQYF.

This clone was observed a handful of times. Additional DNA sequences in this sample encode the identical CDR3. The rearrangement links TRBV27 to TRBJ2-7; tentatively, D is TRBD1 (6 bases). V was clipped by 3 bases and J by 0 bases, with 6 bases between them. This CDR3 spans 13 amino acids. Germline lookup yields CDR1 MNHEY and CDR2 SMNVEV (reference sequence). CDR3 sequence: CASSLGASYEQYF. The CDR3 DNA sequence: TGTGCCAGCAGTTTGGGGGCCTCCTACGAGCAGTACTTC.

This chain joins TRBV7-9 and TRBJ2-2, with a tentative D call TRBD1 (6 bases). The CDR3 spans 16 residues. Trimming shortened V by 7 bases and J by 3 bases, and 18 bases separated the two germline ends. The germline CDR1 and CDR2 sequences are SEHNR and FQNEAQ (reference sequence). The CDR3 is CASIAGVGKYTGELFF. The CDR3, as DNA: TGTGCCAGCATCGCAGGGGTCGGGAAGTACACCGGGGAGCTGTTTTTT.

The genes are TRBV7-6 and TRBJ2-3; D may be TRBD2 (5 bases). The V and J ends lost 1 base and 0 bases respectively, with 17 bases between them. Germline V gene sequence: CDR1 SGHVS, CDR2 FNYEAQ. This CDR3 is built from 18 residues. The CDR3 sequence: CASSLGRLAPTSTDTQYF. Here the CDR3 DNA reads TGTGCCAGCAGCTTAGGACGTCTAGCACCTACTAGCACAGATACGCAGTATTTT.